This is a list of T cell receptor beta chains from one sample in a study of blood T cells in healthy people across ages. TCRdb redid the calling of the 5' RACE reads with MiXCR, one entry per CDR3 protein. This repertoire shows approximately 1,100,000 distinct CDR3 sequences, 45% found once; its top ten account for under 20%. Material: blood. Receptors originate from a woman aged 55 to 70 in good health. Each CDR3 is given without its conserved first and last residue. The D gene is left open where the match is weak.

>16|.|TRBV7-2|TRBJ1-6
ASSLVRPGVAYNSPLH
>11|.|TRBV20-1|TRBJ2-1
SARVPRGNEQF
>10|.|TRBV20-1|TRBJ2-5
SAPPGEETQY
>10|.|TRBV6-1|TRBJ1-4
ASSESGRELF
>14|.|TRBV18|TRBJ1-4
ASSPEPGPPNEKLF
>14|.|TRBV7-9|TRBJ2-5
ASSARDGFYKEAQY
>13|.|TRBV7-2|TRBJ2-1
ASSLGGQRYNEQF
>12|.|TRBV2|TRBJ1-6
ASSRGGSASPLH
>13|.|TRBV20-1|TRBJ1-1
SARDGGGENTEAF
>10|.|TRBV20-1|TRBJ2-7
SADSGSYEQY
>12|TRBD1|TRBV28|TRBJ1-2
ASRTGGPGYGYT
>11|.|TRBV20-1|TRBJ2-7
SANLVVSYEQY
>12|.|TRBV27|TRBJ2-7
ASSRDMPNNEQY
>12|TRBD2|TRBV4-1|TRBJ2-1
ASTSGLATGEQF
>12|.|TRBV5-1|TRBJ1-1
ASSLVGADTEAF
>13|.|TRBV11-2|TRBJ2-1
ASSLHVSSYNEQF
>12|.|TRBV6-2/TRBV6-3|TRBJ1-5
ASSSWTANQPQH
>13|.|TRBV28|TRBJ2-4
ARINWTPKNYIQY
>10|.|TRBV27|TRBJ2-5
ASSSLKTTQY
>14|TRBD2|TRBV28|TRBJ2-3
ASSPGVAGITDTQY
>12|.|TRBV7-8|TRBJ2-1
ASSPGGINNEQF
>12|.|TRBV6-1|TRBJ2-5
ASRRGLVLETQY
>12|.|TRBV10-3|TRBJ1-5
AIRDTGSNQPQH